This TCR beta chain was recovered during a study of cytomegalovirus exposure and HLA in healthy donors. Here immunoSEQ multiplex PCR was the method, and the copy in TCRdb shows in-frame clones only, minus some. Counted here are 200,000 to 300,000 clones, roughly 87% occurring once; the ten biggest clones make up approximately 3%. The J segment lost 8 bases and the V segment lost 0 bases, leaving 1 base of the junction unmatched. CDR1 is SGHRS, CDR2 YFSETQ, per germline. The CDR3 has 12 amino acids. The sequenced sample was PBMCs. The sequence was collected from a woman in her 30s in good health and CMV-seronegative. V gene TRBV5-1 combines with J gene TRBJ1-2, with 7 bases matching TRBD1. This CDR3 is CASSLATGGYTF. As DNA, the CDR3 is TGCGCCAGCAGCTTGGCGACAGGGGGCTACACCTTC.